Detailed here is one T cell receptor (beta chain). The V gene's germline CDR1 is SGHKS and CDR2 YYEKEE (reference sequence). This CDR3 region has 11 residues. V was cut by 7 bases and J by 5 bases, with 9 bases left in between. This entry comes from a study of blood T cell repertoires in COVID-19. Data came from immunoSEQ multiplex PCR; TCRdb stores just in-frame clones and leaves some out. The sample contains 130,000 to 150,000 clones, roughly 80% of which appear only once. This TCR derives from a woman older than 75 with acute or convalescent COVID-19. V gene TRBV5-5 combines with J gene TRBJ2-5; no reliable D call. The sequenced sample consisted of peripheral blood. The CDR3 region has the DNA TGTGCCAGCGACGCGGAGGAGACCCAGTACTTC. Translating gives CASDAEETQYF.